This TCR beta chain was found in a study of radiation and T cells in renal cell carcinoma. This CDR3 comprises 13 residues. Germline CDR1 reads SGHRS; CDR2 reads YFSETQ. V was clipped by 0 bases and J by 8 bases, with 11 bases between them. This clone was counted only a few times. As for treatment: treatment-naive control, cytoreductive nephrectomy. Profiled with immunoSEQ multiplex PCR; TCRdb holds only in-frame clones, not every one. Among some 15,000 clones, approximately 58% were seen once, and the ten largest hold 9.7%. This receptor was obtained from a man aged 35 to 55 with renal cell carcinoma. This specimen was tumor tissue, taken from a patient whose treatment was nephrectomy without radiotherapy. This chain links TRBV5-1 with TRBJ1-2; D is possibly TRBD1 (6 bases). The DNA of the CDR3 is TGCGCCAGCAGCTTGGACAGGGTGGGCGGCTACACCTTC. It encodes CASSLDRVGGYTF.